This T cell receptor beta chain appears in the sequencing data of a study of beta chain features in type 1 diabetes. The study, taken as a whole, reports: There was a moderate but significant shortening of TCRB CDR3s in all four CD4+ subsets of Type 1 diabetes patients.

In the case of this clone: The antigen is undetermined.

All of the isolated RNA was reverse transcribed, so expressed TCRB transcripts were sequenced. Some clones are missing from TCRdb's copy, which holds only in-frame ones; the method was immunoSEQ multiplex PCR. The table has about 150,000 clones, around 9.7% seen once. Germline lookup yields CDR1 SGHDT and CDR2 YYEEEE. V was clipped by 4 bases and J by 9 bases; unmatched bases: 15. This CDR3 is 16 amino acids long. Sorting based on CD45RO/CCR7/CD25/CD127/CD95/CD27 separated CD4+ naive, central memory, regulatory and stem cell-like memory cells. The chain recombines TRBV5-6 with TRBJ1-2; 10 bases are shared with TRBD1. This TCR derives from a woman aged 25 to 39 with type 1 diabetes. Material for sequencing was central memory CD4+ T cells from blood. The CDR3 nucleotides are TGTGCCAGCAGCAATAAAGGGACAGGGGCCTACTTGAGCTACACCTTC. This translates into CASSNKGTGAYLSYTF. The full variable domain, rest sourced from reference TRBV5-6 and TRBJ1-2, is DAGVTQSPTHLIKTRGQQVTLRCSPKSGHDTVSWYQQALGQGPQFIFQYYEEEERQRGNFPDRFSGHQFPNYSSELNVNALLLGDSALYLCASSNKGTGAYLSYTFGSGTRLTVV.